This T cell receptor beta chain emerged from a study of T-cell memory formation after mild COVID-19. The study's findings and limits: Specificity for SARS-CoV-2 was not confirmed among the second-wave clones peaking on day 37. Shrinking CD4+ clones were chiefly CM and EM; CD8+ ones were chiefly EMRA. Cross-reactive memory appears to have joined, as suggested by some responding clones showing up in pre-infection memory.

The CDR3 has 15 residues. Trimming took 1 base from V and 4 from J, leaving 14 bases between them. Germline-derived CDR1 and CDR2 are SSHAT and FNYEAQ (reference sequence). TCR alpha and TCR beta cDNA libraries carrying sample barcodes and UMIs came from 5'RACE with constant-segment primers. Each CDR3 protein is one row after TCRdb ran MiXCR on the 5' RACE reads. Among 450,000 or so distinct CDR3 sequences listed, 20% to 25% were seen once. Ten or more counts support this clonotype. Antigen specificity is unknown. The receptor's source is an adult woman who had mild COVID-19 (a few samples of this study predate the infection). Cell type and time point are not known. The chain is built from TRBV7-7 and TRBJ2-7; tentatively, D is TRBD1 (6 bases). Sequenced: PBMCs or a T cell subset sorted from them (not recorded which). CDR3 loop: CASSLGAGAQYEQYF. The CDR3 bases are TGTGCCAGCAGCTTAGGAGCAGGGGCACAATACGAGCAGTACTTC. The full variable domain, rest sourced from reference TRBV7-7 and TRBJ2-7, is GAGVSQSPRYKVTKRGQDVTLRCDPISSHATLYWYQQALGQGPEFLTYFNYEAQPDKSGLPSDRFSAERPEGSISTLTIQRTEQRDSAMYRCASSLGAGAQYEQYFGPGTRLTVT.